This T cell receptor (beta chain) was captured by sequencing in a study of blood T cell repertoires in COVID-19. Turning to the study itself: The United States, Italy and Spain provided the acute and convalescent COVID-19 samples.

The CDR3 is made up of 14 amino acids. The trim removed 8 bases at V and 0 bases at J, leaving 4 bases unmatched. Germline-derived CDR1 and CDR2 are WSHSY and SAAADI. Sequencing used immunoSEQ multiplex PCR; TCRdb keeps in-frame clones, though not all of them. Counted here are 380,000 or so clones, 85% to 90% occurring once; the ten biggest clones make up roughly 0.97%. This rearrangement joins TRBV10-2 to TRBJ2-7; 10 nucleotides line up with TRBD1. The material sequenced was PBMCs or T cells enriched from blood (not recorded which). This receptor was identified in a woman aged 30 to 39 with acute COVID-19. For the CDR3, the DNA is TGCGCCAGCCAGGGACAGGGGACCTCCTACGAGCAGTACTTC. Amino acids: CASQGQGTSYEQYF.